The 30 T cell receptor beta chains listed next were all sequenced from one sample in a study of CD8+ T cells in alopecia areata. As to treatment: oral pan-JAK inhibitor, 5-10 mg twice daily. Reverse transcribed after extraction, RNA yielded cDNA as the sequencing template. Here immunoSEQ multiplex PCR was the method, and the copy in TCRdb shows in-frame clones only, minus some. The data contain fewer than 200,000 clones, roughly 50% of them singletons. This specimen consisted of CD4+ T cells sorted from blood, obtained between weeks 55 and 65, from a patient treated with tofacitinib. Receptors were obtained from a human donor with alopecia areata.

The rearrangement links TRBV15 to TRBJ1-1; D is unclear. Trimming left V 1 base short and J 3 bases short, with 15 bases between. The CDR3 spans 16 residues. Germline V lookup: CDR1 LNHNV, CDR2 YYDKDF (reference sequence). The CDR3 is CATSRGFNRLDTEAFF. Here the CDR3 DNA reads TGTGCCACCAGCAGAGGTTTTAACAGATTGGACACTGAAGCTTTCTTT.

The chain has TRBV18 and TRBJ1-2, with unresolved D. V was cut by 4 bases and J by 3 bases, with 9 bases left in between. The CDR3 is made up of 13 amino acids. CDR1 is KGHSH, CDR2 LQKENI, per germline. The CDR3 loop reads CASSLTRDYGYTF. CDR3 DNA sequence: TGTGCCAGCTCACTAACAAGGGACTATGGCTACACCTTC.

The rearrangement joins TRBV2 to TRBJ2-5, with TRBD2 matching 13 bases. Germline V gives CDR1 SNHLY, CDR2 FYNNEI. After removal of 8 bases from V and 0 bases from J, the junction contained 3 bases not matched to a gene. CDR3 size: 15 residues. The CDR3 spells CASETSGGNQETQYF. The CDR3 nucleotides read TGTGCCAGCGAGACTAGCGGGGGGAACCAAGAGACCCAGTACTTC. The whole variable domain, filled in from reference TRBV2 and TRBJ2-5, reads EPEVTQTPSHQVTQMGQEVILRCVPISNHLYFYWYRQILGQKVEFLVSFYNNEISEKSEIFDDQFSVERPDGSNFTLKIRSTKLEDSAMYFCASETSGGNQETQYFGPGTRLLVL.

The V and J genes are TRBV29-1 and TRBJ1-1, with D maybe TRBD1 (6 bases). The CDR3 runs to 14 residues. Between the trimmed V and J ends, which lost 4 bases and 1 base, there was a span of 13 bases. Germline loops: CDR1 SQVTM, CDR2 ANQGSEA. DNA for the CDR3: TGCAGCGTTGGGCTCGGGGGGGCGAACACTGAAGCTTTCTTT. Translated: CSVGLGGANTEAFF.

The chain employs TRBV15 and TRBJ2-3; D remains ambiguous. Germline CDR1 and CDR2: LNHNV and YYDKDF (reference sequence). V was shortened by 0 bases and J by 1 base, with 11 bases between the two germline ends. CDR3 length equals 16 residues. CDR3 sequence reads: CATSRDQAYGTDTQYF. Written as DNA, the CDR3 is TGTGCCACCAGCAGAGATCAGGCTTACGGCACAGATACGCAGTATTTT.

The chain carries TRBV10-2 and TRBJ1-2; 7 bases map to TRBD1. This CDR3 comprises 13 residues. Germline V gene data show CDR1 as WSHSY and CDR2 as SAAADI. After removal of 4 bases from V and 4 bases from J, the junction contained 3 bases not matched to a gene. The CDR3 protein is CASSGTGLYGYTF. The CDR3 bases are TGCGCCAGCAGTGGGACAGGCCTCTATGGCTACACCTTC.

The V gene is TRBV5-4, the J gene TRBJ2-6; no firm D call. Germline-derived CDR1 and CDR2 are SGHNT and YYREEE (reference sequence). This CDR3 spans 16 amino acids. V gave up 0 bases and J gave up 0 bases, with 7 bases separating them. CDR3 nucleotide sequence: TGTGCCAGCAGCTTGGGTCGGAGCTCTGGGGCCAACGTCCTGACTTTC. It codes for CASSLGRSSGANVLTF.

V is TRBV7-9 and J is TRBJ2-7; weak D call: TRBD1 (5 bases). V gave up 4 bases and J gave up 3 bases, with 7 bases separating them. The CDR3 length is 12 residues. Looked up from germline, CDR1 is SEHNR and CDR2 is FQNEAQ (reference sequence). The DNA for the CDR3 is TGTGCCAGCAGCTCCCAGGGCTACGAGCAGTACTTC. It encodes CASSSQGYEQYF.

This chain uses TRBV4-1 with TRBJ2-2; 7 bases are a match to TRBD1. The CDR3 spans 14 residues. From germline, CDR1 is MGHRA and CDR2 YSYEKL. V lost 3 bases and J lost 5; bases outside the gene matches: 3. In DNA form, the CDR3 reads TGCGCCAGCAGCCACCCGACAGGGACCGGGGAGCTGTTTTTT. Translated: CASSHPTGTGELFF.

Note on this clone: This sample includes further DNA sequences coding for the same CDR3. The J gene is TRBJ1-1, the V gene TRBV29-1, with D maybe TRBD1 (6 bases). The CDR3 runs to 13 residues. Germline CDR1 SQVTM, CDR2 ANQGSEA. V gave up 6 bases and J gave up 0 bases, with 11 bases separating them. In nucleotides, the CDR3 is TGCAGCGTGGCAGGGGTCATGAACACTGAAGCTTTCTTT. Protein product: CSVAGVMNTEAFF. Full variable domain (missing parts from reference TRBV29-1 and TRBJ1-1): SAVISQKPSRDICQRGTSLTIQCQVDSQVTMMFWYRQQPGQSLTLIATANQGSEATYESGFVIDKFPISRPNLTFSTLTVSNMSPEDSSIYLCSVAGVMNTEAFFGQGTRLTVV.

The rearrangement uses TRBV29-1 and TRBJ1-1; no reliable D call. Per the germline V gene, CDR1 is SQVTM and CDR2 is ANQGSEA. V gave up 1 base and J gave up 5 bases, with 11 bases separating them. The CDR3 is made up of 13 amino acids. The CDR3 sequence: CSVEGLFGTEAFF. The CDR3 nucleotides are TGCAGCGTTGAAGGATTATTCGGGACTGAAGCTTTCTTT.

The rearrangement joins TRBV6-5 to TRBJ1-1, with D unclear. Trimming pared 2 bases from V and 10 bases from J, leaving 14 bases between. The CDR3 spans 13 residues. Germline V lookup: CDR1 MNHEY, CDR2 SVGAGI. This chain's CDR3 is CASSYNTPEGAFF. CDR3 nucleotides: TGTGCCAGCAGTTACAACACTCCGGAGGGAGCTTTCTTT.

The V gene is TRBV29-1, the J gene TRBJ2-1; D call uncertain. The CDR3 has 13 amino acids. Germline lookup yields CDR1 SQVTM and CDR2 ANQGSEA. V was cut by 0 bases and J by 4 bases, with 7 bases left in between. CDR3 protein: CSVEDPRYNEQFF. The CDR3 DNA reads TGCAGCGTTGAAGATCCCCGGTACAATGAGCAGTTCTTC.

This rearrangement joins TRBV4-1 to TRBJ1-1, with D unresolved. Germline V gene sequence: CDR1 MGHRA, CDR2 YSYEKL. This CDR3 is built from 12 residues. The V and J ends lost 0 bases and 5 bases respectively, with 4 bases between them. The CDR3 nucleotides are TGCGCCAGCAGCCAAGAACTTACTGAAGCTTTCTTT. As protein: CASSQELTEAFF.

This clone has a handful of counts. V usage is TRBV2 and J usage is TRBJ2-7; TRBD1 matches 7 bases. Germline V gene data show CDR1 as SNHLY and CDR2 as FYNNEI. This CDR3 has 16 amino acids. With 6 bases clipped from V and 7 bases from J, the junction kept 18 bases outside the gene matches. CDR3 amino acids: CASSGTGEYLLGEQYF. CDR3 coding DNA: TGTGCCAGCAGCGGAACAGGGGAATATCTCTTGGGGGAGCAGTACTTC.

V gene TRBV18 combines with J gene TRBJ2-1, with 7 bases matching TRBD2. The CDR3 is 15 residues long. Trimming cost V 0 bases and J 15 bases; bases outside gene matches: 14. Germline assignment: CDR1 KGHSH and CDR2 LQKENI. CDR3 sequence: CASSPPLAGSMRAFF. CDR3 DNA: TGTGCCAGCTCACCACCGTTAGCGGGTTCAATGCGAGCGTTCTTC.

This clone has a handful of counts. V gene TRBV29-1 combines with J gene TRBJ1-1; TRBD1 agrees at 9 bases. The CDR3 covers 11 residues. CDR1 and CDR2 from the germline V gene are SQVTM and ANQGSEA. V lost 4 bases to trimming and J lost 12 bases; unmatched junction nucleotides: 6. The chain's CDR3 is CSVVTGGVSFF. CDR3 coding DNA: TGCAGCGTTGTTACAGGGGGCGTTTCTTTCTTT.

The chain is built from TRBV25-1 and TRBJ2-3; no reliable D call. In germline, CDR1 is MGHDK, CDR2 SYGVNS. Trimming shortened V by 7 bases and J by 2 bases, and 7 bases separated the two germline ends. The CDR3 contains 12 residues. In nucleotides, the CDR3 is TGTGCCAGCACATCCTCCACAGATACGCAGTATTTT. Amino acids: CASTSSTDTQYF.

The V and J genes are TRBV18 and TRBJ1-6, with 10 bases that match TRBD1. Germline V gene lookup returns CDR1 KGHSH and CDR2 LQKENI. This CDR3 spans 16 amino acids. Trimming cost V 3 bases and J 3 bases; bases outside gene matches: 2. The CDR3 region has the DNA TGTGCCAGCTCACCGAGGACAGGGGGCTATAATTCACCCCTCCACTTT. Its protein is CASSPRTGGYNSPLHF. Full variable domain (missing parts from reference TRBV18 and TRBJ1-6): NAGVMQNPRHLVRRRGQEARLRCSPMKGHSHVYWYRQLPEEGLKFMVYLQKENIIDESGMPKERFSAEFPKEGPSILRIQQVVRGDSAAYFCASSPRTGGYNSPLHFGNGTRLTVT.

This clone turned up a few times. The V and J genes are TRBV4-1 and TRBJ2-3; no clear D gene. Germline-derived CDR1 and CDR2 are MGHRA and YSYEKL. Trimming took off 8 bases at V and 0 bases at J, with 12 bases between the two ends. The CDR3 contains 14 residues. In DNA form, the CDR3 reads TGCGCCAGCGGGCTCCCGTGGAGCACAGATACGCAGTATTTT. It translates to CASGLPWSTDTQYF.

The rearrangement uses TRBV5-1 and TRBJ2-3; possible D gene TRBD2, 5 bases. Germline V gene sequence: CDR1 SGHRS, CDR2 YFSETQ. This CDR3 spans 14 amino acids. Between the trimmed V and J ends, which lost 0 bases and 6 bases, there was a span of 11 bases. The CDR3 sequence is CASSLGEGRDTQYF. For the CDR3, the DNA is TGCGCCAGCAGCTTGGGTGAGGGTAGGGATACGCAGTATTTT.

V and J are TRBV7-2 and TRBJ2-5; D is unresolved. Trimming left V 1 base short and J 5 bases short, with 14 bases between. Germline assignment: CDR1 SGHTA and CDR2 FQGNSA. The CDR3 runs 15 residues. CDR3 nucleotide sequence: TGTGCCAGCAGCTTAGGTGGTCGGACGATGGAGACCCAGTACTTC. Translating gives CASSLGGRTMETQYF.

The rearrangement uses TRBV6-5 and TRBJ2-7, with D unresolved. The CDR3 contains 12 residues. Trimming removed 6 bases from V and 2 bases from J, with 8 bases in between. Germline V gene lookup returns CDR1 MNHEY and CDR2 SVGAGI. The CDR3 loop reads CASRRGAYEQYF. For the CDR3, the DNA is TGTGCCAGCAGGAGAGGAGCCTACGAGCAGTACTTC.

The DNA for the CDR3 is TGTGCCTGGGTGAGACAGGGGGTCTACGAGCAGTACTTC. Encoded protein: CAWVRQGVYEQYF. The rearrangement links TRBV30 to TRBJ2-7, with 9 bases matching TRBD1. CDR1 GTSNPN and CDR2 SVGIG come from the germline V gene (reference sequence). V dropped 5 bases and J dropped 3; count of bases not matched to a gene: 5. CDR3 length: 13 residues.

The chain links TRBV29-1 to TRBJ1-2; D is ambiguous. V was trimmed by 0 bases and J by 9 bases, leaving 8 bases between them. Germline-derived CDR1 and CDR2 are SQVTM and ANQGSEA. CDR3 length: 11 amino acids. CDR3 loop: CSVEDGPRYTF. The CDR3 nucleotides read TGCAGCGTTGAAGACGGCCCCCGCTACACCTTC.

This clone showed up just a few times. J is TRBJ2-7 and V is TRBV20-1, with D perhaps TRBD1 (6 bases). Trimming removed 6 bases at V and 2 bases at J, with 8 bases between. Per the germline V gene, CDR1 is DFQATT and CDR2 is SNEGSKA (reference sequence). The CDR3 is 11 amino acids. The DNA of the CDR3 is TGCAGTGCCAGGGACACCTACGAGCAGTACTTC. Translated, it gives CSARDTYEQYF.

The chain combines TRBV14 with TRBJ2-7; D is undetermined. V was clipped by 0 bases and J by 9 bases, with 9 bases between them. Germline V gene data show CDR1 as SGHDN and CDR2 as FVKESK. The length of the CDR3 is 12 residues. CDR3 sequence (DNA): TGTGCCAGCAGCCAAGACCAGTGGGTGCAGTACTTC. Its protein product is CASSQDQWVQYF. Supplemented by reference TRBV14 and TRBJ2-7, the full variable domain reads EAGVTQFPSHSVIEKGQTVTLRCDPISGHDNLYWYRRVMGKEIKFLLHFVKESKQDESGMPNNRFLAERTGGTYSTLKVQPAELEDSGVYFCASSQDQWVQYFGPGTRLTVT.

DNA for the CDR3: TGTGCCAGCACCGAGACTGCTCGAGGAGCGGGGGAGCTGTTTTTT. It specifies CASTETARGAGELFF. This rearrangement joins TRBV7-2 to TRBJ2-2, with no clear D. Germline lookup yields CDR1 SGHTA and CDR2 FQGNSA. Trimming took 7 bases from V and 8 from J, leaving 20 bases between them. This CDR3 comprises 15 residues.

The chain couples TRBV4-1 to TRBJ1-2; D is perhaps TRBD1 (5 bases). This CDR3 has 15 residues. Germline V gene sequence: CDR1 MGHRA, CDR2 YSYEKL. V lost 4 bases and J 6 bases, leaving 18 bases between the germline ends. The CDR3 sequence: CASSLEMEGTHGYTF. Written as DNA, the CDR3 is TGCGCCAGCAGCCTCGAGATGGAGGGGACCCATGGCTACACCTTC.

The chain recombines TRBV4-1 with TRBJ1-5, with 8 positions matching TRBD1. This CDR3 is built from 16 residues. Per the germline V gene, CDR1 is MGHRA and CDR2 is YSYEKL. V trimming: 0 bases; J trimming: 6 bases; junction bases outside the gene matches: 7. The CDR3 DNA follows: TGCGCCAGCAGCCAAGAAGGTCAGGGGGCTGGTCAGCCCCAGCATTTT. It specifies CASSQEGQGAGQPQHF.